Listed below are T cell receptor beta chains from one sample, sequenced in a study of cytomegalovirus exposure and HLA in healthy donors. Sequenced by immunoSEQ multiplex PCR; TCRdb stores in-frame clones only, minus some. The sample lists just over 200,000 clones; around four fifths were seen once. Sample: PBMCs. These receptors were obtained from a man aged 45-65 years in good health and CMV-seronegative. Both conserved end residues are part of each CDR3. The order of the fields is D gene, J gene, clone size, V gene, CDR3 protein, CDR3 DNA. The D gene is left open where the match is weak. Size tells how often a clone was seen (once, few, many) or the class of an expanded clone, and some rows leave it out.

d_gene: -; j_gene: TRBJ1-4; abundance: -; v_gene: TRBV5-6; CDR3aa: CASSLNFEKLFF; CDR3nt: TGTGCCAGCAGCTTGAACTTCGAAAAACTGTTTTTT
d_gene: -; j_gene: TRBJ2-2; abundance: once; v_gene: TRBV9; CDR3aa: CASSVFRTGELFF; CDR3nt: TGTGCCAGCAGCGTATTTAGAACCGGGGAGCTGTTTTTT
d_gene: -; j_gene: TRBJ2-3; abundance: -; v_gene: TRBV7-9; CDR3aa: CASSLVTAGTDTQYF; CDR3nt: TGTGCCAGCAGCTTAGTTACCGCGGGCACAGATACGCAGTATTTT
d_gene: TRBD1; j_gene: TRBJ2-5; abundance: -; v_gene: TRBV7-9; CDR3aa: CASRAGTGGGGLQETQYF; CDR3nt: TGTGCCAGCAGAGCCGGGACAGGGGGAGGGGGCCTCCAAGAGACCCAGTACTTC
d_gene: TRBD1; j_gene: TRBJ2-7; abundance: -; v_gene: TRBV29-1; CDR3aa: CSAQRDRAYEQYF; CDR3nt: TGCAGCGCCCAAAGGGACAGGGCGTACGAGCAGTACTTC
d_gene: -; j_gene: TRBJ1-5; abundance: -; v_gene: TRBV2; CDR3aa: CASSKEDTNNQPQHF; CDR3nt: TGTGCCAGCAGTAAGGAAGACACAAACAATCAGCCCCAGCATTTT
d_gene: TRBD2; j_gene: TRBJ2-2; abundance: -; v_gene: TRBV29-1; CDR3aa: CSVAGAGGRNTGELFF; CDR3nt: TGCAGCGTCGCAGGAGCGGGAGGGCGAAACACCGGGGAGCTGTTTTTT
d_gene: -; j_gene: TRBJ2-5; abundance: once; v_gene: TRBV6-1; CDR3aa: CASSGQILGGETQYF; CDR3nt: TGTGCCAGCAGTGGCCAAATACTGGGAGGAGAGACCCAGTACTTC
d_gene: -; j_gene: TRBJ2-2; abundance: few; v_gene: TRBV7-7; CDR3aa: CASSALYDLGRTGELFF; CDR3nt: TGTGCCAGCAGCGCTTTATATGACTTAGGGAGGACCGGGGAGCTGTTTTTT
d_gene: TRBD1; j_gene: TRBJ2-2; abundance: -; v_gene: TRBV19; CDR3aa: CASSTRGSSTGELFF; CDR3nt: TGTGCCAGTAGTACCAGGGGGTCCAGCACCGGGGAGCTGTTTTTT
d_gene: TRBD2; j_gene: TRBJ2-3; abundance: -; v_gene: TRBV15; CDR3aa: CATSREAGGPDTQYF; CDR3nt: TGTGCCACCAGCAGAGAAGCGGGAGGGCCAGATACGCAGTATTTT
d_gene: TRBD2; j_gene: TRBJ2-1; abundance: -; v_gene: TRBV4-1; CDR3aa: CASSLRGTSGNNEQFF; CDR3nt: TGCGCCAGCAGCCTCCGAGGGACTAGCGGGAACAATGAGCAGTTCTTC
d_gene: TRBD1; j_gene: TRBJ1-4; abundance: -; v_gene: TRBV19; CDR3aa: CASSVPGTGGSNEKLFF; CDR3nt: TGTGCCAGTAGCGTCCCCGGGACAGGGGGTTCTAATGAAAAACTGTTTTTT
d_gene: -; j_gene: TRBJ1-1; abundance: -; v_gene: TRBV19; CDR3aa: CASSKIVNTEAFF; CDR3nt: TGTGCCAGTAGTAAGATAGTAAACACTGAAGCTTTCTTT
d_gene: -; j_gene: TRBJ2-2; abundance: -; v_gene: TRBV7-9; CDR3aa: CASSPLGSGELFF; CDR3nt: TGTGCCAGCAGCCCTCTCGGGAGCGGGGAGCTGTTTTTT
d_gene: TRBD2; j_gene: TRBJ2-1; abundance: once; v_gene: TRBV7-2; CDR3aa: CASSFTTSGRNNEQFF; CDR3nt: TGTGCCAGCAGCTTCACGACTAGCGGGAGGAATAATGAGCAGTTCTTC
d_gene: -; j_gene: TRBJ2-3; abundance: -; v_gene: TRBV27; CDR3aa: CASSLRGYPTDTQYF; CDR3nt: TGTGCCAGCAGTTTAAGGGGGTATCCCACAGATACGCAGTATTTT
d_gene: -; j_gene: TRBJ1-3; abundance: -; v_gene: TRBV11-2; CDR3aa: CASSLGRSSGNTIYF; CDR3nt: TGTGCCAGCAGCTTAGGACGGAGCTCTGGAAACACCATATATTTT
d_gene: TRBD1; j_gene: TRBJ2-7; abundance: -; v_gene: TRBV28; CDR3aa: CASSHSGTGGYEQYF; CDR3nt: TGTGCCAGCAGTCATTCCGGGACAGGGGGTTACGAGCAGTACTTC
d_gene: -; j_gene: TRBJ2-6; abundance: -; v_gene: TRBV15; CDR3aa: CATSTRKSGANVLTF; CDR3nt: TGTGCCACCAGCACCAGGAAGAGTGGGGCCAACGTCCTGACTTTC
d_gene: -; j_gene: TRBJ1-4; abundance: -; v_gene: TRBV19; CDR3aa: CASSLTDTVFF; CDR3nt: TGTGCCAGTAGCCTGACAGACACTGTGTTTTTT
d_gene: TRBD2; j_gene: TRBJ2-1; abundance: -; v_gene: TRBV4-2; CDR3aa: CASSPRTSGIEQFF; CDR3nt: TGTGCCAGCAGCCCCAGGACTAGCGGGATTGAGCAGTTCTTC
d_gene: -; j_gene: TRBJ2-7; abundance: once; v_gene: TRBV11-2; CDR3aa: CASSSGFYEQYF; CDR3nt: TGTGCCAGCAGCTCAGGTTTCTACGAGCAGTACTTC
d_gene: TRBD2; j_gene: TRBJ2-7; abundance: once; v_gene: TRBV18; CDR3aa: CASSPPGLAGAEQYF; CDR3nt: TGTGCCAGCTCACCACCGGGACTAGCGGGAGCCGAGCAGTACTTC
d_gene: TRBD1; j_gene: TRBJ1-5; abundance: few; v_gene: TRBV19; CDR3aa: CASSPTGGNQPQHF; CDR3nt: TGTGCCAGTAGCCCCACAGGGGGGAATCAGCCCCAGCATTTT
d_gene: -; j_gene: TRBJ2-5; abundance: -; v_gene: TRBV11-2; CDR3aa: CASSFGGGRETQYF; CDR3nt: TGTGCCAGCAGCTTCGGGGGAGGTAGGGAGACCCAGTACTTC
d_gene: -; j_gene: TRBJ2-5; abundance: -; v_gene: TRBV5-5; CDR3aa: CASSPGPQETQYF; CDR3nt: TGTGCCAGCAGCCCGGGTCCGCAAGAGACCCAGTACTTC
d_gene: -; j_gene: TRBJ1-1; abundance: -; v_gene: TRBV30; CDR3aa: CAWSVRGTEAFF; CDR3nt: TGTGCCTGGAGTGTACGGGGGACTGAAGCTTTCTTT
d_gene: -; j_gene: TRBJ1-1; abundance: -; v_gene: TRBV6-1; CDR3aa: CASSDRWGLNTEAFF; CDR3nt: TGTGCCAGCAGTGATAGATGGGGCCTGAACACTGAAGCTTTCTTT
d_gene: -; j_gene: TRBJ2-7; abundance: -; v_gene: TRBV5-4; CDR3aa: CASTTRGVPYEQYF; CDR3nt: TGTGCCAGCACCACCCGCGGGGTCCCCTACGAGCAGTACTTC
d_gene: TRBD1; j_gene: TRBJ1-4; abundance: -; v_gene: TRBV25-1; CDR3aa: CASSVGQGPRTNEKLFF; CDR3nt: TGTGCCAGCAGCGTTGGACAGGGGCCGCGAACTAATGAAAAACTGTTTTTT
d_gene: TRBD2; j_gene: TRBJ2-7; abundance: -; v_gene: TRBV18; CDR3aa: CASSPRVSGSYEQYF; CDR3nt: TGTGCCAGCTCACCCAGGGTTAGCGGGAGCTACGAGCAGTACTTC
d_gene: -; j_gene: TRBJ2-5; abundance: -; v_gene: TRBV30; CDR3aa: CAWSGESRETQYF; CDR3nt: TGTGCCTGGAGTGGGGAGTCTCGAGAGACCCAGTACTTC
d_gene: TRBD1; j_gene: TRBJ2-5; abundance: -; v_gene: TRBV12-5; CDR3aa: CASGSGDSQETQYF; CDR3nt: TGTGCTAGTGGTTCCGGGGACAGTCAAGAGACCCAGTACTTC
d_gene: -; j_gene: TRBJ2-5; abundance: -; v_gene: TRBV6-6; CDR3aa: CASSIRGVETQYF; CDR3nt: TGTGCCAGCAGCATTAGGGGTGTGGAGACCCAGTACTTC
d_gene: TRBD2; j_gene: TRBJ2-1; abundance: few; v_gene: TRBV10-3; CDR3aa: CAISGQSGSSYNEQFF; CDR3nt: TGTGCCATCAGTGGGCAAAGCGGGAGCTCCTACAATGAGCAGTTCTTC
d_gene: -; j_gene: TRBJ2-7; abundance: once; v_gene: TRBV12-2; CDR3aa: CASRLDLGPYEQYF; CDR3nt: TGTGCAAGTCGCTTAGATCTGGGGCCCTACGAGCAGTACTTC
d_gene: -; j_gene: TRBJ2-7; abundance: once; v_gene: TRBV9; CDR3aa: CASSVVGGGNEQYF; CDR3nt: TGTGCCAGCAGCGTAGTAGGGGGGGGTAACGAGCAGTACTTC
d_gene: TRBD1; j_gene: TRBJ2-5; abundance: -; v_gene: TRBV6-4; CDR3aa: CASSPGTGASETQYF; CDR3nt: TGTGCCAGCAGCCCCGGGACAGGGGCCTCGGAGACCCAGTACTTC
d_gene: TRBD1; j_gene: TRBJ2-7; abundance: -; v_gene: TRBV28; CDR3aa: CASSLLGQGPYEQYF; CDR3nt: TGTGCCAGCAGTTTATTGGGACAGGGGCCCTACGAGCAGTACTTC
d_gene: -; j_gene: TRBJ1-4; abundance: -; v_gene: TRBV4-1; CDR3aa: CASSQDSAGTNEKLFF; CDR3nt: TGCGCCAGCAGCCAAGACTCGGCAGGAACTAATGAAAAACTGTTTTTT
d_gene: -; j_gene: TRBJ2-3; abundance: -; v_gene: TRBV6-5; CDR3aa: CASSRGIPGPDTQYF; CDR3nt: TGTGCCAGCAGCCGGGGGATCCCGGGACCAGATACGCAGTATTTT
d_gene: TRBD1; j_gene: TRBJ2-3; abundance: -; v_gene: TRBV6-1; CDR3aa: CASPPGTGGTDTQYF; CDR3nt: TGTGCCAGCCCCCCGGGGACAGGGGGCACAGATACGCAGTATTTT